This T cell receptor (beta chain) was retrieved from a study of a mutant IDH1 vaccine in newly diagnosed glioma. Across the study: The start of vaccination came 4-6 weeks after radiotherapy alone, or with temozolomide cycles. Treated individuals were about 60% male and 37.5% female, averaging 40.4 years of age. Therapy received beforehand was radiotherapy, temozolomide, or both, with most patients given both. Study-wide points: Apparently unrelated to pseudoprogression were changes in the top peripheral T cell clonotypes.

Regarding time point: week 23, last vaccination. Vaccine doses each comprised 300 ug of mutant IDH1 20-mer peptide, with topical imiquimod. The length of the CDR3 is 14 residues. Germline CDR1 and CDR2: ENHRY and SYGVKD. Trimming stripped 4 bases from V and 5 bases from J, with 14 bases between. Data came from immunoSEQ multiplex PCR; TCRdb stores just in-frame clones and leaves some out. The repertoire holds 40,000 to 45,000 clones, around 76% seen once, with less than 6.5% in the top ten. To note about this clone: Its antigen is still unknown.

The sample here was PBMCs, taken from a glioma patient whose treatment included an IDH1 peptide vaccine. The clonotype originates from a man aged 50 to 60 with glioma. J is TRBJ2-5 and V is TRBV10-3; tentatively, D is TRBD1 (6 bases). CDR3 bases: TGTGCCATCAGTGCCCCAGGGGCCGGGGAGACCCAGTACTTC. Translation: CAISAPGAGETQYF.